Listed below are T cell receptor beta chains from one sample, sequenced in a study of blood T cell repertoires in COVID-19. Method: immunoSEQ multiplex PCR; TCRdb's copy keeps in-frame clones and lacks some. The sample has 310,000 or so clones, roughly 90% seen once. Sequencing was carried out using peripheral blood. The source is a man aged 25-40 years with COVID-19, enrolled during active disease. Both conserved end residues are part of each CDR3. A D gene is named only where the DNA matches it firmly. Size tells how often a clone was seen (once, few, many) or the class of an expanded clone, and some rows leave it out.

cdr3_aa	cdr3_nt	j_call	v_call	d_call	clone_size
CASSQDFSTLAGDEQYF	TGTGCCAGCAGCCAAGATTTCTCGACCCTGGCCGGGGACGAGCAGTACTTC	TRBJ2-7	TRBV3-1/TRBV3-2	-	-
CASSLVFRETQYF	TGTGCCAGCAGTTTGGTGTTCCGGGAGACCCAGTACTTC	TRBJ2-5	TRBV12-3/TRBV12-4	-	-
CASSPSLAGGTQYF	TGTGCCAGCTCACCCAGTCTAGCGGGAGGCACCCAGTACTTC	TRBJ2-5	TRBV18	TRBD2	-
CASGLIAQLNTGELFF	TGTGCTAGTGGTTTGATCGCCCAACTAAACACCGGGGAGCTGTTTTTT	TRBJ2-2	TRBV12-5	-	-
CASSLAVSVEAFF	TGTGCCAGCAGCTTGGCGGTAAGCGTTGAAGCTTTCTTT	TRBJ1-1	TRBV5-4	-	-
CASSYRDRPYNEQFF	TGTGCCAGCAGCTACCGGGACAGGCCCTACAATGAGCAGTTCTTC	TRBJ2-1	TRBV5-6	TRBD1	-
CASNGQGGGNTEAFF	TGTGCCAGCAATGGGCAGGGCGGTGGAAACACTGAAGCTTTCTTT	TRBJ1-1	TRBV6-5	-	once
CASSQPGGTSSYGYTF	TGTGCCAGCAGCCAGCCAGGGGGCACGTCTTCCTATGGCTACACCTTC	TRBJ1-2	TRBV4-2	TRBD1	-
CASSPYGIQGGAFF	TGTGCCAGCAGCCCCTACGGCATTCAGGGCGGTGCTTTCTTT	TRBJ1-1	TRBV3-1/TRBV3-2	-	-
CASSLSPGGGNTEAFF	TGTGCCAGCAGCTTGTCTCCTGGTGGAGGGAATACTGAAGCTTTCTTT	TRBJ1-1	TRBV9	-	-
CASSVGSSYNEQFF	TGTGCCAGCAGCGTAGGCAGCTCCTACAATGAGCAGTTCTTC	TRBJ2-1	TRBV9	-	-
CASSYRTGGTGELFF	TGTGCCAGCAGTTACCGGACAGGGGGCACCGGGGAGCTGTTTTTT	TRBJ2-2	TRBV6-6	TRBD1	-
CASSSLTGGEKLFF	TGTGCCAGCAGTTCCTTAACAGGGGGAGAAAAACTGTTTTTT	TRBJ1-4	TRBV6-5	TRBD1	-
CASGPGISGNTIYF	TGCGCCAGCGGCCCAGGGATCTCTGGAAACACCATATATTTT	TRBJ1-3	TRBV5-1	-	once
CASQSSDRVGEQYF	TGTGCCAGCCAATCTTCGGACAGGGTCGGGGAGCAGTACTTC	TRBJ2-7	TRBV6-5	TRBD1	-
CASSRPGPGGETQYF	TGTGCCAGCAGTCGGCCGGGACCGGGGGGGGAGACCCAGTACTTC	TRBJ2-5	TRBV28	TRBD2	-
CASSFSPGTGDRSPLHF	TGTGCCAGCAGTTTTTCCCCCGGGACAGGGGATCGGTCACCCCTCCACTTT	TRBJ1-6	TRBV27	TRBD1	-
CATSDRLAGAEEQFF	TGTGCCACCAGTGACAGACTAGCGGGAGCGGAGGAGCAGTTCTTC	TRBJ2-1	TRBV24-1	TRBD2	few
CASSEGPRGTGGTRDEQYF	TGTGCCAGCAGCGAAGGACCGCGAGGGACAGGGGGCACTCGGGACGAGCAGTACTTC	TRBJ2-7	TRBV9	TRBD1	-
CASSGGTDSTDTQYF	TGTGCCAGCAGCGGCGGGACAGACAGCACAGATACGCAGTATTTT	TRBJ2-3	TRBV7-2	-	-
CASSQDFATGSYEQYF	TGCGCCAGCAGCCAAGATTTCGCGACAGGGAGCTACGAGCAGTACTTC	TRBJ2-7	TRBV4-3	TRBD1	-
CASSQIRTEIDNEQFF	TGTGCCAGCAGCCAAATACGGACAGAAATCGACAATGAGCAGTTCTTC	TRBJ2-1	TRBV3-1/TRBV3-2	-	once
CASSLMTGLNNEQFF	TGCGCCAGCAGCCTGATGACAGGGTTAAACAATGAGCAGTTCTTC	TRBJ2-1	TRBV5-1	TRBD1	-
CATSVGTGGEKLFF	TGTGCCACCAGTGTCGGGACGGGGGGTGAAAAACTGTTTTTT	TRBJ1-4	TRBV24-1	-	-
CASSVGLAGGGQETQYF	TGTGCCAGCAGCGTGGGACTAGCGGGAGGAGGCCAAGAGACCCAGTACTTC	TRBJ2-5	TRBV9	TRBD2	-
CASSPRQVTNTEAFF	TGTGCCAGCAGCCCCCGACAGGTGACTAACACTGAAGCTTTCTTT	TRBJ1-1	TRBV3-1/TRBV3-2	-	-